The next 10 T cell receptor beta chains were all read from a single sample in a study of response to subunit inactivated influenza vaccine. TCRdb reanalysed the RT-PCR reads using MiXCR and keeps one entry per CDR3 protein. The sample lists around 760,000 distinct CDR3 sequences, about 15% occurring once. The specimen was PBMCs from blood, collected 14 to 15 days before vaccination. These receptors were obtained from a man aged 50 to 60 who received an inactivated influenza vaccine.

This chain links TRBV5-1 with TRBJ1-1, with D possibly being TRBD1 (6 bases). The CDR3 covers 13 residues. Trimming pared 4 bases from V and 4 bases from J, leaving 11 bases between. Germline V CDR1 and CDR2: SGHRS, YFSETQ. The CDR3 reads CASSTEQGTEAFF. The CDR3 DNA reads TGCGCCAGCAGCACTGAACAGGGCACTGAAGCTTTCTTT.

Turning to this clonotype: The junction departs from the called germline gene at one end, perhaps through a read error. The CDR3 bases are TGCCTCACCAGGGGCGAGGGTTTCGAGCAGTACTTC. This sequence encodes CLTRGEGFEQYF. This chain connects TRBV27 to TRBJ2-7; D may be TRBD1 (6 bases). Per the germline V gene, CDR1 is MNHEY and CDR2 is SMNVEV (reference sequence). The CDR3 runs to 12 residues.

This chain connects TRBV18 to TRBJ2-7; TRBD1 might be the D (6 bases). CDR3 length: 14 amino acids. Looked up from germline, CDR1 is KGHSH and CDR2 is LQKENI. V was shortened by 6 bases and J by 2 bases, with 14 bases between the two germline ends. This CDR3 reads CASSPGQRTYEQYF. DNA for the CDR3: TGTGCCAGCTCCCCGGGACAAAGGACCTACGAGCAGTACTTC.

This clonotype was observed many times. The rearrangement joins TRBV5-6 to TRBJ2-3; no clear D. The CDR3 spans 12 residues. Germline V CDR1 and CDR2: SGHDT, YYEEEE. V shed 2 bases and J shed 6 bases, with 7 bases lying between them. The CDR3 region has the DNA TGTGCCAGCAGCTTTCATTTGGATACGCAGTATTTT. Its protein is CASSFHLDTQYF.

This clonotype was detected only a few times. The chain carries TRBV7-6 and TRBJ2-5; D ambiguous. There are 14 residues in the CDR3. Deletions cut 1 base from V and 3 bases from J, with 9 bases between. In germline, CDR1 is SGHVS, CDR2 FNYEAQ. In DNA form, the CDR3 reads TGTGCCAGCAGCTTAGTTGCGAGGAAAGAGACCCAGTACTTC. Amino acid sequence: CASSLVARKETQYF.

This clonotype came up a few times. CDR3 sequence (DNA): TGTGCCAGCAGTGAATGGGGCAGGGGACGATACGAGCAGTACTTC. Encoded protein: CASSEWGRGRYEQYF. This chain connects TRBV2 to TRBJ2-7; possible D gene TRBD1, 6 bases. CDR1 and CDR2 from the germline V gene are SNHLY and FYNNEI. Trimming took off 2 bases at V and 4 bases at J, with 15 bases between the two ends. There are 15 residues in the CDR3.

In this sample, this clonotype turned up a few times. The chain couples TRBV10-3 to TRBJ1-6, with unresolved D. Germline CDR1 reads ENHRY; CDR2 reads SYGVKD. V lost 2 bases and J lost 7, with 12 bases in between. This CDR3 spans 15 amino acids. The CDR3 DNA reads TGTGCCATCAGTGAGGATCCAGGTTTAAATTCACCCCTCCACTTT. It encodes CAISEDPGLNSPLHF.

The chain recombines TRBV25-1 with TRBJ1-1; D unresolved. The CDR3 covers 13 residues. Germline values: CDR1 MGHDK, CDR2 SYGVNS. Trimming removed 3 bases from V and 6 bases from J, with 11 bases in between. The CDR3 bases are TGTGCCAGCAGTGACCAGACATGGGCTGAAGCTTTCTTT. Amino acid sequence: CASSDQTWAEAFF.

In this sample, this clonotype turned up a few times. The J gene is TRBJ2-7, the V gene TRBV29-1; 7 bases map to TRBD2. The CDR3 spans 15 residues. J gave up 0 bases and V 7 bases, and 12 bases lay outside the gene matches. Germline CDR1 and CDR2: SQVTM and ANQGSEA. CDR3 nucleotide sequence: TGCAGCGCCACAGTCGGGGCGGGAGACTCCTACGAGCAGTACTTC. Residues: CSATVGAGDSYEQYF.

This clonotype was counted a few times. This chain uses TRBV5-1 with TRBJ2-1, with 7 nucleotides matching TRBD1. Looked up from germline, CDR1 is SGHRS and CDR2 is YFSETQ. J gave up 4 bases and V 3 bases, and 13 bases lay outside the gene matches. This CDR3 region has 17 residues. CDR3 sequence reads: CASSSQGQAVGYNEQFF. CDR3 coding DNA: TGCGCCAGCAGCTCACAAGGACAGGCTGTAGGGTACAATGAGCAGTTCTTC.